This T cell receptor beta chain was identified during a study of T cell changes during pregnancy in multiple sclerosis (dated by TCRdb to 2018 to 2020). Some background on the complete study: Changes in the T cell repertoire over the course of pregnancy were examined in this study in women with multiple sclerosis.

The library came from the immunoSEQ multiplex PCR assay. TCRdb re-hosts the immuneACCESS table, in-frame sequences only. Its copies lack some clones; in the studies checked, an unresolved V gene accounts for under half of them, and the cause for the rest is not known. The table for this sample lists about 77,000 clones; 75% to 90% of them were counted only once. The top ten clonotypes cover under 2.5% of the sample. As concerns this clone: What antigen it recognizes has not been identified. Within one base of it there is no much larger clone, and no base qualities were kept.

Inclusive of the bounding cysteine and phenylalanine, the CDR3 is 14 residues long. Only the CDR3 DNA is retained, 42 bases long and in frame from the first base. From a lookup of the germline V gene, CDR1 and CDR2 are MNHNS and SASEGT. Deletion took 4 bases off V and 2 bases off J, with a span of 11 bases between the germline ends. The sequencing here drew on peripheral blood, taken before pregnancy. The chain employs TRBV6-1 and TRBJ2-5; D gene: possibly TRBD1, on 5 matching bases. The TCR originated in a female donor with multiple sclerosis, enrolled in a pregnancy study. The bases are TGTGCCAGCAGTGCCCAGGGTGGGCAAGAGACCCAGTACTTC. Translated, this is CASSAQGGQETQYF.